This T cell receptor beta chain derives from a study of technical replicates of blood from a handful of donors. The CDR3 extends over 15 amino acids. Germline V gene lookup returns CDR1 MDHEN and CDR2 SYDVKM. Losses at the gene ends were 4 bases for V and 3 bases for J; bases not matched to a gene: 8. The repertoire was sequenced with immunoSEQ multiplex PCR; TCRdb's copy has only in-frame clones and lacks some. This sample carries 40,000 to 55,000 clones, approximately 95% of them seen once, and the ten largest clones take under 0.45%. Sequencing input: T cells isolated from PBMCs. This sequence originates from a human donor in good health. The chain has TRBV28 and TRBJ1-2, with TRBD1 matching over 7 bases. As DNA, the CDR3 is TGTGCCAGCAGTTCATCAGACAGGGTAGACTATGGCTACACCTTC. Its translation is CASSSSDRVDYGYTF.